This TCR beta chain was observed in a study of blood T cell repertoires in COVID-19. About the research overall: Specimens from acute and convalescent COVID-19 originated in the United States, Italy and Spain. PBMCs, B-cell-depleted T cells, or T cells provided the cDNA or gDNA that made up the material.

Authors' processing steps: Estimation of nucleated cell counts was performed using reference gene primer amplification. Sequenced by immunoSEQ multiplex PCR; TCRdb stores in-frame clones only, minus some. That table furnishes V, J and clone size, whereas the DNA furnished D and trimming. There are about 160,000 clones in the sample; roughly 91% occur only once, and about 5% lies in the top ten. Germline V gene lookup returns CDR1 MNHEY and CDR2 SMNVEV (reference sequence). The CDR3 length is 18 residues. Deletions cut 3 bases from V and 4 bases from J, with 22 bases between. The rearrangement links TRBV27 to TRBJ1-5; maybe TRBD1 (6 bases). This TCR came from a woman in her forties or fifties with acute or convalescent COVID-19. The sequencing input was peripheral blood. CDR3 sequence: CASSLWGGLESRNQPQHF. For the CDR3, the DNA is TGTGCCAGCAGTTTGTGGGGGGGCCTAGAGAGTCGGAATCAGCCCCAGCATTTT.